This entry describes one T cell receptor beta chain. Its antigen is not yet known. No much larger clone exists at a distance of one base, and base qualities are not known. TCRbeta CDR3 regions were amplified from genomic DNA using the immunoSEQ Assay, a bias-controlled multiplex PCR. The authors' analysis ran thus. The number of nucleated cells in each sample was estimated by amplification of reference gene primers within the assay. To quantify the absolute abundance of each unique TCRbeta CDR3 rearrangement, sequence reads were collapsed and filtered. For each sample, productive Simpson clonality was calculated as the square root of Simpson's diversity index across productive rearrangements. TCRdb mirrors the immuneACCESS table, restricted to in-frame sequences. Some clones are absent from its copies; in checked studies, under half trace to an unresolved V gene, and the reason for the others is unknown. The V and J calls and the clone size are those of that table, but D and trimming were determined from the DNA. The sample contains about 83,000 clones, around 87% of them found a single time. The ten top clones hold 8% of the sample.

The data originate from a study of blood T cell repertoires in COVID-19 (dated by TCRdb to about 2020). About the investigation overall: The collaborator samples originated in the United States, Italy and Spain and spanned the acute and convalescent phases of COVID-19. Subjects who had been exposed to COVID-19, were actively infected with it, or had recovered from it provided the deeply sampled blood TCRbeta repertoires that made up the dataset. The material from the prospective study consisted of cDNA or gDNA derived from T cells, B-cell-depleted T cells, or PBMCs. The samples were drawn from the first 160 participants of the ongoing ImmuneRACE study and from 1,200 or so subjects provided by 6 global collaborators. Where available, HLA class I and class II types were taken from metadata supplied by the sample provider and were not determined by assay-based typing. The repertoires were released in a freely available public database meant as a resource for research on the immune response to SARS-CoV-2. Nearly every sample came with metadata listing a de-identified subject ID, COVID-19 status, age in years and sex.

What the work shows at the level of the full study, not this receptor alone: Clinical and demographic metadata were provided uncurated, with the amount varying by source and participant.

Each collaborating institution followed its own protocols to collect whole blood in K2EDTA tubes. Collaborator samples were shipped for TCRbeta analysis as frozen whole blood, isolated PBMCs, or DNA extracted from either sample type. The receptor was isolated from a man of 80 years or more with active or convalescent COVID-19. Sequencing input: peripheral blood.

For the CDR3, the sequence is CASSRQGLAGGRGNEQFF. The DNA sequence is TGTGCCAGCAGTCGTCAGGGACTAGCGGGAGGGCGTGGCAATGAGCAGTTCTTC. Recombination connected TRBV2 to TRBJ2-1; TRBD2 lines up with 16 middle nucleotides. The CDR3 has 18 amino acids, counting the end cysteine and phenylalanine. Only the CDR3 portion is preserved as DNA: 54 bases, with reading frame beginning at the first base. Germline trimming: 5 bases from V, 6 bases from J; junction bases outside gene matches: 10. The germline V gene sets CDR1 to SNHLY and CDR2 to FYNNEI.